This entry describes one T cell receptor (beta chain). Its antigen is not identified. The V segment lost 3 bases and the J segment 8 bases; nucleotides outside the gene matches: 8. The CDR3 sequence is 15 residues long. Per the germline V gene, CDR1 is MGHDK and CDR2 is SYGVNS. This entry comes from a study of cytomegalovirus exposure and HLA in healthy donors. Whole-study context: Genotyping of 398 donors showed that roughly 83% belonged to the Caucasian-associated ancestry cluster.

Broader study findings: The sole available immune exposure information was CMV serostatus. Later analysis showed TCR association rates varying by HLA locus, highest for DRB1 and lowest for HLA-C. Some public TCRs appeared in many individuals, while most sequences were rare.

Both 60 Vbeta primers and 13 Jbeta primers went into the PCR. Some clones are missing from TCRdb's copy, which holds only in-frame ones; the method was immunoSEQ multiplex PCR. Of 100,000 to 150,000 clones detected, around three quarters appear once; the ten largest clones hold roughly 4%. The sample taken for sequencing was PBMCs. This TCR derives from a man aged 35 to 55 in good health and CMV-seronegative. The chain couples TRBV25-1 to TRBJ2-1, with 9 positions matching TRBD1. For the CDR3, the DNA is TGTGCCAGCAGTGACCCCGGGACAGGGATACATGAGCAGTTCTTC. Translating gives CASSDPGTGIHEQFF.